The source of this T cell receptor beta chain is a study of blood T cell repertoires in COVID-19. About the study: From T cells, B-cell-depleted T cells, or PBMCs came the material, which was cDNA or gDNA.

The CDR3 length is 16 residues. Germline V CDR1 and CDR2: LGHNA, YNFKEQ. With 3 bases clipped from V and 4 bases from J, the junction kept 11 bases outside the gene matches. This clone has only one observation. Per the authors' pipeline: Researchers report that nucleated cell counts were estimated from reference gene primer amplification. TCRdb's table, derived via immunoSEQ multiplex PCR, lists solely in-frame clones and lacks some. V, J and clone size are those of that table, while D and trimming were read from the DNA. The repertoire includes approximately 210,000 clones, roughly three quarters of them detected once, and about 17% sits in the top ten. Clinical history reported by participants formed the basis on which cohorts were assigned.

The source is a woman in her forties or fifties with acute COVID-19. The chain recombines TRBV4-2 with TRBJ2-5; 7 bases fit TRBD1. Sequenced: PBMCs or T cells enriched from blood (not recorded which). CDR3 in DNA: TGTGCCAGCAGCCAGGGAGAACAGGGGAGTGGAGAGACCCAGTACTTC. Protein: CASSQGEQGSGETQYF.